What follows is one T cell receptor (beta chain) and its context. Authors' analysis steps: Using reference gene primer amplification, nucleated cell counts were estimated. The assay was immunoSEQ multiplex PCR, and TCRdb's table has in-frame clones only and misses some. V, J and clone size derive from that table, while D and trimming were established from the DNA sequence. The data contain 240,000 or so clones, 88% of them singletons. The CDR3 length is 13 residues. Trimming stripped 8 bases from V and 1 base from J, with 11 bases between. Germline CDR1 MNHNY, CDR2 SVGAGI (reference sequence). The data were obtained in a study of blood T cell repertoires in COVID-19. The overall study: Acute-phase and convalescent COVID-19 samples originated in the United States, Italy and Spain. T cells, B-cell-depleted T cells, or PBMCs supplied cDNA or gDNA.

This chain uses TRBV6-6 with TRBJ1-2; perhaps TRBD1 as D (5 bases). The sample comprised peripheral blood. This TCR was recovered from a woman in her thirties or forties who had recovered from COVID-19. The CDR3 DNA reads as TGTGCCAGCCTCCCCGACAGTAACTATGGCTACACCTTC. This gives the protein CASLPDSNYGYTF.